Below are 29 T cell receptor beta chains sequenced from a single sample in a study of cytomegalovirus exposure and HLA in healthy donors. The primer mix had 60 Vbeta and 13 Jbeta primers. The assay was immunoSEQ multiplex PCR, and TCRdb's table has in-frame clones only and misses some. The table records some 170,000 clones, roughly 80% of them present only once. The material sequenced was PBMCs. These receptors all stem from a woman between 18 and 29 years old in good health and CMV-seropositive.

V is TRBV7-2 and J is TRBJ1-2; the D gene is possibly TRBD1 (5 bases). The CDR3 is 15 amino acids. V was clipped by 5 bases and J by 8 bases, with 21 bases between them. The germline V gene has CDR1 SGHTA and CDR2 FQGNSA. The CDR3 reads CASSPDNRALWGYTF. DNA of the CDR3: TGTGCCAGCAGCCCGGACAACCGAGCCCTATGGGGCTACACCTTC. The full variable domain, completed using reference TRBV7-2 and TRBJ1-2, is GAGVSQSPSNKVTEKGKDVELRCDPISGHTALYWYRQSLGQGLEFLIYFQGNSAPDKSGLPSDRFSAERTGGSVSTLTIQRTQQEDSAVYLCASSPDNRALWGYTFGSGTRLTVV.

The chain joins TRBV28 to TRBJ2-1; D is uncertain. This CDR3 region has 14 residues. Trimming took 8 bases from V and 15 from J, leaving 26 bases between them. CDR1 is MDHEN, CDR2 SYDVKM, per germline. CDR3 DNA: TGTGCCAGCGCCCCCCGGGTCAATAGGAAGTTCCTGTTCTTC. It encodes CASAPRVNRKFLFF. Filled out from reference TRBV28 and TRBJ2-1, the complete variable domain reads DVKVTQSSRYLVKRTGEKVFLECVQDMDHENMFWYRQDPGLGLRLIYFSYDVKMKEKGDIPEGYSVSREKKERFSLILESASTNQTSMYLCASAPRVNRKFLFFGPGTRLTVL.

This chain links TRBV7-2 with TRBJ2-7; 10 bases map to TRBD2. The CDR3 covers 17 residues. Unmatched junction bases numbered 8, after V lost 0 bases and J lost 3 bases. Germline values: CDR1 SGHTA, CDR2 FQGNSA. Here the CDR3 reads CASSLAYSLAGNYEQYF. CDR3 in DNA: TGTGCCAGCAGCTTAGCGTATTCACTAGCGGGGAACTACGAGCAGTACTTC.

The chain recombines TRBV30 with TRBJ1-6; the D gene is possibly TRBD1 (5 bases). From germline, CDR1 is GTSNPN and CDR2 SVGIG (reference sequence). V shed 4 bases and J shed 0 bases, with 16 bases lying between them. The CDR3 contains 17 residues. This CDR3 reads CAWTAGPGSSYNSPLHF. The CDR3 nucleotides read TGTGCCTGGACCGCGGGGCCAGGGAGCTCCTATAATTCACCCCTCCACTTT.

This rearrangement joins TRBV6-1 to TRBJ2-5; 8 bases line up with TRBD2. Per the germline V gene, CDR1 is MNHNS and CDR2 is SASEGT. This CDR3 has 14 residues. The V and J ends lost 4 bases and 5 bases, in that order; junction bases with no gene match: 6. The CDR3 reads CASSAQLAAETQYF. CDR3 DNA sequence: TGTGCCAGCAGTGCTCAACTAGCGGCCGAGACCCAGTACTTC.

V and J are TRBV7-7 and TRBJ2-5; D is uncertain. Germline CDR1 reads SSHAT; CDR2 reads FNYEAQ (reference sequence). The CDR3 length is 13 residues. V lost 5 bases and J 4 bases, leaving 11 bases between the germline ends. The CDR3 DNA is TGTGCCAGCAGCCTCCCTCTTTCAGAGACCCAGTACTTC. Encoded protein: CASSLPLSETQYF.

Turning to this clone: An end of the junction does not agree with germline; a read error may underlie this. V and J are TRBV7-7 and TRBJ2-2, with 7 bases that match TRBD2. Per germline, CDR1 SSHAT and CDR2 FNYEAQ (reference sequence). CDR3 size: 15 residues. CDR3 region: CASSLSGIGTGELFF. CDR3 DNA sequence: TGTGCTAGCAGCTTAAGCGGGATTGGAACCGGGGAGCTGTTTTTT.

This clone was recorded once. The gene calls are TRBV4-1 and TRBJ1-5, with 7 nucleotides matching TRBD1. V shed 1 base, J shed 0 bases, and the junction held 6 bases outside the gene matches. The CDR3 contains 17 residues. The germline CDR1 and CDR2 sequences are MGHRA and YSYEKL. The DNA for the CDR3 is TGCGCCAGCAGCCAAGTGATAGGGGGCATTAGCAATCAGCCCCAGCATTTT. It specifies CASSQVIGGISNQPQHF.

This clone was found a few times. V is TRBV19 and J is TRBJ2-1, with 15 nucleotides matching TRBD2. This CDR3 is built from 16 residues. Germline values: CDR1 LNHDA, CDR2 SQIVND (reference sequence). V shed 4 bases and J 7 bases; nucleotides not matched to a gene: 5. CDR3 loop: CASSNPGLAGGNEQFF. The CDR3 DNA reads TGTGCCAGTAGTAACCCGGGACTAGCGGGGGGAAATGAGCAGTTCTTC.

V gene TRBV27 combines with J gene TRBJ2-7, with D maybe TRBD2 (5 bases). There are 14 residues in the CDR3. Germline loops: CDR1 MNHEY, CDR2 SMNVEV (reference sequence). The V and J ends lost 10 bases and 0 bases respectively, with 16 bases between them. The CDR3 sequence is CATRAYGGSYEQYF. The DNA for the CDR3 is TGTGCCACCAGAGCCTACGGAGGCTCCTACGAGCAGTACTTC.

CDR3 sequence reads: CASSEGTGVNTEAFF. CDR3 in DNA: TGTGCCAGCAGCGAAGGGACAGGAGTGAACACTGAAGCTTTCTTT. V usage is TRBV7-2 and J usage is TRBJ1-1, with 8 bases aligning to TRBD1. The CDR3 has 15 amino acids. In germline, CDR1 is SGHTA, CDR2 FQGNSA. Losses at the gene ends were 5 bases for V and 0 bases for J; bases not matched to a gene: 5.

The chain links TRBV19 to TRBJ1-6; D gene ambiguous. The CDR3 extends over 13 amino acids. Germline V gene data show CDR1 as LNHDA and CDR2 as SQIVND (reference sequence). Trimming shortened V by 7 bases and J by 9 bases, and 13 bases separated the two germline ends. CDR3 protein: CASKESVGSPLHF. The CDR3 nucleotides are TGTGCCAGTAAGGAGAGTGTAGGTTCACCCCTCCACTTT.

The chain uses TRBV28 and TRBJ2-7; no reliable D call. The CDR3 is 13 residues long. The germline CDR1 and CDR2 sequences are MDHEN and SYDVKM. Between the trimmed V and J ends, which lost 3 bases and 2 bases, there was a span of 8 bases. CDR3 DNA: TGTGCCAGCAGTTTGCCCGAGACCTACGAGCAGTACTTC. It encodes CASSLPETYEQYF.

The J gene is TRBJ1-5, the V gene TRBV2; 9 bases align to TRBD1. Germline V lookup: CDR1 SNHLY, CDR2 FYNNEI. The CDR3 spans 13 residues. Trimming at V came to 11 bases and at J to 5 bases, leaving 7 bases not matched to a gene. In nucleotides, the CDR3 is TGTGCCGGGAAAGACAGGGGGGATCAGCCCCAGCATTTT. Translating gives CAGKDRGDQPQHF.

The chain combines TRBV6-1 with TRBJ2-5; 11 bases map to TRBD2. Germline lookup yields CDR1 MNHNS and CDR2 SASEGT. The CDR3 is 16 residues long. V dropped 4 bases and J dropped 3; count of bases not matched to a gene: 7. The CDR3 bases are TGTGCCAGCAGTGGTCATGGGACTAGCGGAGAAGAGACCCAGTACTTC. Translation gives CASSGHGTSGEETQYF.

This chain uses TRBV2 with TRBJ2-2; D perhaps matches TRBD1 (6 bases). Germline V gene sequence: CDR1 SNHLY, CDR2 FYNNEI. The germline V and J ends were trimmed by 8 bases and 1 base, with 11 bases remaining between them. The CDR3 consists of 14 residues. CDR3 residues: CASARTENTGELFF. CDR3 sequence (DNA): TGTGCCAGCGCTAGGACAGAGAACACCGGGGAGCTGTTTTTT.

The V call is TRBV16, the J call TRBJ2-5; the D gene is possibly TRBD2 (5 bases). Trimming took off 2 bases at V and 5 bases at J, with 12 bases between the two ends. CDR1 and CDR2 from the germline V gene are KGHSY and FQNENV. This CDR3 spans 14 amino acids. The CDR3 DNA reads TGTGCCAGCAGCCAAAATGTCGGCGGGGAGACCCAGTACTTC. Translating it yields CASSQNVGGETQYF. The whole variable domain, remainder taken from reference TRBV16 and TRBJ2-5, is GEEVAQTPKHLVRGEGQKAKLYCAPIKGHSYVFWYQQVLKNEFKFLISFQNENVFDETGMPKERFSAKCLPNSPCSLEIQATKLEDSAVYFCASSQNVGGETQYFGPGTRLLVL.

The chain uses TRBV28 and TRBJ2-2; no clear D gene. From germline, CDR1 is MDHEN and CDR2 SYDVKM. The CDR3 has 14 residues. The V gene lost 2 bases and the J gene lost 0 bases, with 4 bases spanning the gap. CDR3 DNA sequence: TGTGCCAGCAGTTTAACGGCGAACACCGGGGAGCTGTTTTTT. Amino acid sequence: CASSLTANTGELFF. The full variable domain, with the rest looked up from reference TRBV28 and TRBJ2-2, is DVKVTQSSRYLVKRTGEKVFLECVQDMDHENMFWYRQDPGLGLRLIYFSYDVKMKEKGDIPEGYSVSREKKERFSLILESASTNQTSMYLCASSLTANTGELFFGEGSRLTVL.

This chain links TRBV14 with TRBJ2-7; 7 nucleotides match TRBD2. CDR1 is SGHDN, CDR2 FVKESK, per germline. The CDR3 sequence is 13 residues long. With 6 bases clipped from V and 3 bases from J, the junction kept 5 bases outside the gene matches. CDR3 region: CASSIGGGYEQYF. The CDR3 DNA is TGTGCCAGCAGTATAGGCGGGGGCTACGAGCAGTACTTC.

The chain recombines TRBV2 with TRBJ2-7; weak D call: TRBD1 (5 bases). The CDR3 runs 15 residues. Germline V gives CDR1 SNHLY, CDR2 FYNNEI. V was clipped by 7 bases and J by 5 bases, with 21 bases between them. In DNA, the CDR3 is TGTGCCAGCAAGTTAGGACATAGAGGTGATCACGAGCAGTACTTC. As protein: CASKLGHRGDHEQYF.

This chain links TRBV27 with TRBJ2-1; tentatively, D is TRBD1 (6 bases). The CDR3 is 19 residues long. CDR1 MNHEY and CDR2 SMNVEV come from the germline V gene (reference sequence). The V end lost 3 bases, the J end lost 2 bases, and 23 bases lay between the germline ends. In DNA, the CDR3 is TGTGCCAGCAGTTTGGTTGGGGGCGGACATGATCGCGCCTACAATGAGCAGTTCTTC. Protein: CASSLVGGGHDRAYNEQFF.

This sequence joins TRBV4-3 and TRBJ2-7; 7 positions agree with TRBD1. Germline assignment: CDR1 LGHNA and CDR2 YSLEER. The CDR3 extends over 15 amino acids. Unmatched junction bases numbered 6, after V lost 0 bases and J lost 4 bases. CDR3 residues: CASSQDEGTAYEQYF. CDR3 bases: TGCGCCAGCAGCCAAGACGAAGGGACAGCTTACGAGCAGTACTTC.

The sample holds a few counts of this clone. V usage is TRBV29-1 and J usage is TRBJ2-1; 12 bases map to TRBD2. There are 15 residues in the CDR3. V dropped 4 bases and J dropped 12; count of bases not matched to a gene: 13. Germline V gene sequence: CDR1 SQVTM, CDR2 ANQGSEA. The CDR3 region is CSVGVALAGGLRQFF. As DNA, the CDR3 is TGCAGCGTTGGGGTGGCACTAGCGGGGGGTCTAAGGCAGTTCTTC.

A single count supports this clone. The CDR3 loop reads CASSQDEGARGYTF. The CDR3 nucleotides are TGTGCCAGCAGCCAAGATGAGGGGGCGCGTGGCTACACCTTC. The chain carries TRBV4-2 and TRBJ1-2; 7 bases map to TRBD1. After removal of 0 bases from V and 7 bases from J, the junction contained 5 bases not matched to a gene. CDR3 length: 14 amino acids. Looked up from germline, CDR1 is LGHNA and CDR2 is YNFKEQ.

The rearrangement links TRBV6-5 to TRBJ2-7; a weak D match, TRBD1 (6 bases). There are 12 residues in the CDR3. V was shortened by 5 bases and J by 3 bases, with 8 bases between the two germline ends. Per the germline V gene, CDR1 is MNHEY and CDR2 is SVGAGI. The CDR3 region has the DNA TGTGCCAGCAGTGTCAGGGGCTACGAGCAGTACTTC. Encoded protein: CASSVRGYEQYF.

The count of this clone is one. The CDR3 nucleotides read TGTGCCAGCAGTTCACCAACAGGGGGCGGTTTTGGCTACACCTTC. It yields the protein CASSSPTGGGFGYTF. V and J are TRBV28 and TRBJ1-2, with 9 bases lining up with TRBD1. The V gene end was trimmed by 4 bases and the J gene end by 7 bases; junction bases not matched to a gene: 10. This CDR3 has 15 amino acids. CDR1 is MDHEN, CDR2 SYDVKM, per germline.

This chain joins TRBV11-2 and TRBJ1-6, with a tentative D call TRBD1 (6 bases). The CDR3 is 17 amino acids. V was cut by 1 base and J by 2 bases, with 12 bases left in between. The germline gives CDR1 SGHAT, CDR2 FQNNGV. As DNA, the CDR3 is TGTGCCAGCAGCTTAGGTCAGGGGACGACCTATAATTCACCCCTCCACTTT. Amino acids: CASSLGQGTTYNSPLHF. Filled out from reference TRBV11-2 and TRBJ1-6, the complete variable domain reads EAGVAQSPRYKIIEKRQSVAFWCNPISGHATLYWYQQILGQGPKLLIQFQNNGVVDDSQLPKDRFSAERLKGVDSTLKIQPAKLEDSAVYLCASSLGQGTTYNSPLHFGNGTRLTVT.

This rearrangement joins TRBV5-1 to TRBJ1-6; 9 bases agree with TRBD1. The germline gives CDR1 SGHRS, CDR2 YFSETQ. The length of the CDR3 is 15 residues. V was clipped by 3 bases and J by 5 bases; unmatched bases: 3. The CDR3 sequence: CASSSWDRDNSPLHF. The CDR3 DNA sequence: TGCGCCAGCAGCTCCTGGGACAGGGATAATTCACCCCTCCACTTT.

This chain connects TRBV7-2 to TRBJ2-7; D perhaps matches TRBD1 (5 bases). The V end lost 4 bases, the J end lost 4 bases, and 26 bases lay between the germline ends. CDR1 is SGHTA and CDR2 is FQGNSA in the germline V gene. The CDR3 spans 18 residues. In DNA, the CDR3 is TGTGCCAGCAGCTACCCCCAGGGTATAGCAACCCCGCCTTACGAGCAGTACTTC. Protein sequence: CASSYPQGIATPPYEQYF.